Reported below is one T cell receptor (beta chain). The data belong to a study of T cells after yellow fever vaccination. There are 16 residues in the CDR3. Germline V CDR1 and CDR2: SGHNT, YYREEE (reference sequence). The V end lost 0 bases, the J end lost 3 bases, and 14 bases lay between the germline ends. Universal primer sites and UMIs were introduced during 5'RACE template-switching synthesis of TCR cDNA. Each CDR3 protein gets one entry after TCRdb re-called the 5' RACE reads with MiXCR. This table has 500,000 to 650,000 distinct CDR3 sequences, 9% to 15% appearing once. The sample in question was PBMCs, obtained on the day of the yellow fever booster vaccination. The clonotype comes from a man aged 25 to 45 who received the YFV17D yellow fever vaccine. The chain uses TRBV5-4 and TRBJ2-3; D is ambiguous. CDR3 DNA: TGTGCCAGCAGCTTGGCCAGTGGGCGTCGGACAGATACGCAGTATTTT. Its translation is CASSLASGRRTDTQYF.